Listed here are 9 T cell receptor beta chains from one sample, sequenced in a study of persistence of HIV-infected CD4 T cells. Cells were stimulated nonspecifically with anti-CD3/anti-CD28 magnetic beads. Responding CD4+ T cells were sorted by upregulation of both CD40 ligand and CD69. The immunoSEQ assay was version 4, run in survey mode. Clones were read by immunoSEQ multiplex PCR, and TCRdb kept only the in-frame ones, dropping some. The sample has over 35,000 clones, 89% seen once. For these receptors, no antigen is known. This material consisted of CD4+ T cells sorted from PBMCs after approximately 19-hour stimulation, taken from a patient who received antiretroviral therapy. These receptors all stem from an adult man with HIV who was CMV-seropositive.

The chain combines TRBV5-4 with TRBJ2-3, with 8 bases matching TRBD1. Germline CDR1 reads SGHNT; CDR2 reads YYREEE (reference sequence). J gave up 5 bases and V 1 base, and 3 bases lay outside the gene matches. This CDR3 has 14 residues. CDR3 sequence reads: CASSLIQGEDTQYF. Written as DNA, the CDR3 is TGTGCCAGCAGCTTGATACAGGGGGAAGATACGCAGTATTTT.

CDR3 DNA: TGCGCCAGCAGCCAACGGGCCGTGTCCTTGGATGGCTACACCTTC. It encodes CASSQRAVSLDGYTF. This rearrangement joins TRBV4-1 to TRBJ1-2, with D unresolved. Trimming pared 2 bases from V and 6 bases from J, leaving 16 bases between. The length of the CDR3 is 15 residues. Germline V gene sequence: CDR1 MGHRA, CDR2 YSYEKL.

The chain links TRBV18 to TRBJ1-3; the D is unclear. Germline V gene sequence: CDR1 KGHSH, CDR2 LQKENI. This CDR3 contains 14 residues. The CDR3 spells CATTPRTDPDTIYF. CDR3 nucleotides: TGTGCTACCACACCACGTACGGACCCGGACACCATATATTTT.

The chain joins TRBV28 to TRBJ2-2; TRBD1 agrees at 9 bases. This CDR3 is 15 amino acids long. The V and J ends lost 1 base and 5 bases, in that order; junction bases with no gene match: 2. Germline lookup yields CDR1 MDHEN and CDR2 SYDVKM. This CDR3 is CASSLLGQGTGELFF. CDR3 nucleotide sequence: TGTGCCAGCAGTTTATTGGGACAGGGAACCGGGGAGCTGTTTTTT.

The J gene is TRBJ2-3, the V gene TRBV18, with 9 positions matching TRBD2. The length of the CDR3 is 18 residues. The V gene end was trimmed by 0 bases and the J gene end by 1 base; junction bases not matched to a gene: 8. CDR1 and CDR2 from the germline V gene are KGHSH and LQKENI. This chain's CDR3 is CASSPPRGERGGTDTQYF. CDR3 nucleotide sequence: TGTGCCAGCTCACCACCCCGCGGGGAGCGGGGGGGCACAGATACGCAGTATTTT.

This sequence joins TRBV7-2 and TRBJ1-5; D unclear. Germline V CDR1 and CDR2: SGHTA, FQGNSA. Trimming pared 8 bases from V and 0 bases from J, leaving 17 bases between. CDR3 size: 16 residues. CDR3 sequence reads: CASSQRADLSNQPQHF. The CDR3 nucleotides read TGTGCCAGCTCTCAGCGGGCAGACCTTAGCAATCAGCCCCAGCATTTT.

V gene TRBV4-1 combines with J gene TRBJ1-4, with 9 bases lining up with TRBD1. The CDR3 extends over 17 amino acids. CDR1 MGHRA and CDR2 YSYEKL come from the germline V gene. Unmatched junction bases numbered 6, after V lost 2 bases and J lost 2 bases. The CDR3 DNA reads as TGCGCCAGCAGCCAAAGGGGACAGGGAGGCACTAATGAAAAACTGTTTTTT. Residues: CASSQRGQGGTNEKLFF.

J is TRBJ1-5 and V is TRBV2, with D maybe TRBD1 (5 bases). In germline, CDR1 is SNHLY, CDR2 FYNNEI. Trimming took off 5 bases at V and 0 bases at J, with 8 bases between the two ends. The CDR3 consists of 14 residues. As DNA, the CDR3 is TGTGCCAGCAGTTACAGGACTAGCAATCAGCCCCAGCATTTT. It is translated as CASSYRTSNQPQHF. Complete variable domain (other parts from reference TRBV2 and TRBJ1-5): EPEVTQTPSHQVTQMGQEVILRCVPISNHLYFYWYRQILGQKVEFLVSFYNNEISEKSEIFDDQFSVERPDGSNFTLKIRSTKLEDSAMYFCASSYRTSNQPQHFGDGTRLSIL.

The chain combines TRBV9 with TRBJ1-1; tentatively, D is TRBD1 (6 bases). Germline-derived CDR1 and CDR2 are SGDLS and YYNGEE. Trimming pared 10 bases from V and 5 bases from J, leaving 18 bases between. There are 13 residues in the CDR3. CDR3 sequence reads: CASGGAGLTEAFF. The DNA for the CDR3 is TGTGCCTCTGGGGGCGCCGGTTTGACTGAAGCTTTCTTT.